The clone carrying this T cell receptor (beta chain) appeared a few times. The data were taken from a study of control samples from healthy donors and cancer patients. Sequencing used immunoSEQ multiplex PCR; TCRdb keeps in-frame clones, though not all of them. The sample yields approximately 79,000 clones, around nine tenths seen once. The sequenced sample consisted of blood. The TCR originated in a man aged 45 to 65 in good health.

In nucleotides, the CDR3 is TGTGCCAGCAGCCTGCGATGGGGTAATTCACCCCTCCACTTT. Protein product: CASSLRWGNSPLHF. The rearrangement links TRBV5-4 to TRBJ1-6, with no clear D. Germline lookup yields CDR1 SGHNT and CDR2 YYREEE (reference sequence). Trimming removed 4 bases from V and 6 bases from J, with 11 bases in between. The CDR3 loop spans 14 amino acids.